The 2 T cell receptor beta chains presented below share a single source sample, sequenced in a study of glioma-infiltrating T cells. Using RNA template, CDR3s of TCR alpha and beta were amplified with iRepertoire arm-PCR. Each CDR3 protein is one row after TCRdb ran MiXCR on the multiplex PCR reads. The sample yields approximately 90,000 distinct CDR3 sequences, under 30% seen once. Material for sequencing was glioma tissue, nonneoplastic brain tissue, or PBMCs (not recorded which). All receptors derive from a human donor with low-grade glioma or glioblastoma, undergoing nonglioma brain surgery, or in good health (not recorded which).

This clonotype showed up many times. J is TRBJ2-2 and V is TRBV12-3 or TRBV12-4, with D possibly being TRBD1 (5 bases). V was shortened by 3 bases and J by 5 bases, with 13 bases between the two germline ends. The CDR3 runs 15 residues. DNA for the CDR3: TGTGCCAGCAGTTTTGTGACAGCCGTAACCGGGGAGCTGTTTTTT. Amino acid sequence: CASSFVTAVTGELFF.

The chain has TRBV29-1 and TRBJ1-2, with TRBD1 identical over 8 bases. V lost 7 bases to trimming and J lost 4 bases; unmatched junction nucleotides: 8. Germline CDR1 and CDR2: SQVTM and ANQGSEA. This CDR3 has 13 residues. CDR3: CSASTGEGYGYTF. The CDR3, as DNA: TGCAGCGCTTCGACAGGGGAAGGCTATGGCTACACCTTC.